This note documents a single TCR beta chain sequence. Its antigen is currently unknown. The V gene lost 4 bases and the J gene lost 4 bases, with 20 bases spanning the gap. The CDR3 totals 16 residues. The V gene's germline CDR1 is SGHVS and CDR2 FQNEAQ. The 5'RACE method, run with constant-segment primers, produced TCR alpha and TCR beta cDNA libraries (carrying sample barcodes and UMIs). TCRdb re-analysed the 5' RACE reads in MiXCR, keeping a single row per CDR3 protein. The profile shows 500,000 to 550,000 distinct CDR3 sequences, roughly 21% of them singletons. The sample is drawn from a study of T-cell memory formation after mild COVID-19. Study-wide results and caveats: Pre-infection memory harbored some responding clones, suggesting cross-reactive memory joined. Later expanders leaned CD4+, whereas day 15 to 85 contracting clones were balanced CD4/CD8.

V and J are TRBV7-8 and TRBJ2-7; possible D gene TRBD2, 6 bases. The sequence was obtained from an adult woman who had mild COVID-19 (a few samples of this study predate the infection). Cell type and time point are not known. The sequencing input was PBMCs or a T cell subset sorted from them (not recorded which). The CDR3 DNA follows: TGTGCCAGCAGCTCTCGATCTCAGACTAGTGGGTACGAGCAGTACTTC. This sequence encodes CASSSRSQTSGYEQYF.